This T cell receptor beta chain was sequenced for a study of long-term antiretroviral therapy in people with HIV. Points from the study as a whole: Patients on ART gained diversity, which nonetheless stayed below transplant donor controls. HIV repertoire CDR3 lengths ranged less widely than those of controls.

All participants with HIV were treated in the United States. CDR3 length equals 18 residues. CDR1 and CDR2 (germline): MRHNA, SNTAGT. Trimming pared 7 bases from V and 0 bases from J, leaving 22 bases between. Points on this clone: Its antigen is still unknown.

A v3.0 immunoSEQ assay was performed at survey level. This table comes from immunoSEQ multiplex PCR, and its TCRdb copy is limited to in-frame clones, with some not included. This table holds approximately 33,000 clones, over 75% found once. The rearrangement links TRBV6-4 to TRBJ2-4; weak D call: TRBD2 (6 bases). Here the sequenced sample was unsorted PBMCs, taken 0.8 years before starting antiretroviral therapy. The TCR was taken from a man between 18 and 35 years old with HIV. The CDR3 coding sequence is TGTGCCAGCAAGGAGGGTATCGCCAAGATACTAGCCAAAAACATTCAGTACTTC. Amino acid sequence: CASKEGIAKILAKNIQYF.